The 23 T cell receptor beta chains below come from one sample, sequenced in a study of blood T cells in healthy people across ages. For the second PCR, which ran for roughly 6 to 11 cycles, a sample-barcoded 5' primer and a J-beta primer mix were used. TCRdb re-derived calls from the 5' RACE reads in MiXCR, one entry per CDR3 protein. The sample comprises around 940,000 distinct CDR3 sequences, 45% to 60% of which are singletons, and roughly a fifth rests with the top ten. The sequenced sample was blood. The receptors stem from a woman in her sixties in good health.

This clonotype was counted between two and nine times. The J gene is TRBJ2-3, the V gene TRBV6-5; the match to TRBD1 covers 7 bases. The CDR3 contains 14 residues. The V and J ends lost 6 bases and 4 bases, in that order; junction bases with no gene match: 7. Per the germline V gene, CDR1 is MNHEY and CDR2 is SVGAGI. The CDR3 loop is CASSRGFLADTQYF. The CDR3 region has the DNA TGTGCCAGCAGCAGGGGGTTCTTAGCAGATACGCAGTATTTT.

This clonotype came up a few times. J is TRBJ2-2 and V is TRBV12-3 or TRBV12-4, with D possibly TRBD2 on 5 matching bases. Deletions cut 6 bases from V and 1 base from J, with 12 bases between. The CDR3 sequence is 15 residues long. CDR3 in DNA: TGTGCCAGCAGACTCGGACTCCAGAACACCGGGGAGCTGTTTTTT. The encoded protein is CASRLGLQNTGELFF.

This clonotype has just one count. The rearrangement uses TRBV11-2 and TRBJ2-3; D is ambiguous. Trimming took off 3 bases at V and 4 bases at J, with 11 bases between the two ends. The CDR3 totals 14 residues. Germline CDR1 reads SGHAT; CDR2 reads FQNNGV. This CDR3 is CASSFNTGPDTQYF. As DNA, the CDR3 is TGTGCCAGCAGCTTTAATACCGGCCCAGATACGCAGTATTTT.

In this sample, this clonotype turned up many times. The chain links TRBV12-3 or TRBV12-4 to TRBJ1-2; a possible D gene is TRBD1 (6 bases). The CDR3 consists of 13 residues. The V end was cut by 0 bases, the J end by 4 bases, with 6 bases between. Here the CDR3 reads CASSLADSYGYTF. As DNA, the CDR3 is TGTGCCAGCAGTTTAGCGGACAGCTATGGCTACACCTTC.

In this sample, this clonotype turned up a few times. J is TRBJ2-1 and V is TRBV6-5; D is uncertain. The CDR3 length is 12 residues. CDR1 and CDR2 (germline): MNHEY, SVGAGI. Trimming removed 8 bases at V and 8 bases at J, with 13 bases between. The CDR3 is CASLSILHEQFF. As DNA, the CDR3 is TGTGCCAGCCTGAGCATTCTTCATGAGCAGTTCTTC.

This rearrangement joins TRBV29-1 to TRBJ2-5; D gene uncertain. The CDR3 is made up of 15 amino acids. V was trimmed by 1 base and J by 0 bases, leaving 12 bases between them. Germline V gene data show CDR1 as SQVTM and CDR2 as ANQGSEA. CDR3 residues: CSVEGALWYQETQYF. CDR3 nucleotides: TGCAGCGTTGAAGGGGCGCTTTGGTACCAAGAGACCCAGTACTTC.

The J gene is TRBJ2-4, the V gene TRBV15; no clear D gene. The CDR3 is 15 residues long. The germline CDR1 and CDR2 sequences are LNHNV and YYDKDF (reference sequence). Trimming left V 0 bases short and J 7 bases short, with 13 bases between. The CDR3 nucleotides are TGTGCCACCAGCAGAGAGGTGGCTGTCGGCAACATTCAGTACTTC. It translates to CATSREVAVGNIQYF.

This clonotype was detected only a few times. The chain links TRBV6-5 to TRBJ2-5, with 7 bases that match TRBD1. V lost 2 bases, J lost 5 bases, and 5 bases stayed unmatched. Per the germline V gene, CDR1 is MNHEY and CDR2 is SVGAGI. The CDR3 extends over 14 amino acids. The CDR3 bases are TGTGCCAGCAGTTACGCAGGGGGTTGGGAGACCCAGTACTTC. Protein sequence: CASSYAGGWETQYF.

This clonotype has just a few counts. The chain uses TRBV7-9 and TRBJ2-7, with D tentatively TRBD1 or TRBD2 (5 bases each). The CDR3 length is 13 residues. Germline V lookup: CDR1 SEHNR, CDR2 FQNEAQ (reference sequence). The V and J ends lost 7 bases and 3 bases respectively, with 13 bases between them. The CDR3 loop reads CASNLGAGYEQYF. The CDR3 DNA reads TGTGCCAGCAACCTCGGGGCGGGCTACGAGCAGTACTTC.

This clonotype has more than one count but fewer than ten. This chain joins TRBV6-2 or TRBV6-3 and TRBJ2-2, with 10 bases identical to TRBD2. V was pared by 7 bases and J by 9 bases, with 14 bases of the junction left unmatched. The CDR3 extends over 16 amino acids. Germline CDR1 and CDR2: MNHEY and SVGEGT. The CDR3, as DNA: TGTGCCAGCATCTCCCCTAGCGGGAGATTAACCCGGGAGCTGTTTTTT. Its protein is CASISPSGRLTRELFF.

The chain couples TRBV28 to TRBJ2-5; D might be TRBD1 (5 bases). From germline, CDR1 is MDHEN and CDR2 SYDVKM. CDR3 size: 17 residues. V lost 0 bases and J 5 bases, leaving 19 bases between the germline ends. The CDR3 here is CASSLWPRVSSTETQYF. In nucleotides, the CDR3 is TGTGCCAGCAGTTTATGGCCCAGGGTCAGCTCCACCGAGACCCAGTACTTC.

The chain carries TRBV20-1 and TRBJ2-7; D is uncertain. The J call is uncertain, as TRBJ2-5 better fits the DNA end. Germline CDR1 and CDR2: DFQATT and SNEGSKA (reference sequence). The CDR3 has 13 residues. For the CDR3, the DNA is TGCAGTGCTAGTAGCTCGCCGCTGGAGACCCAGTACTTC. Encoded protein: CSASSSPLETQYF.

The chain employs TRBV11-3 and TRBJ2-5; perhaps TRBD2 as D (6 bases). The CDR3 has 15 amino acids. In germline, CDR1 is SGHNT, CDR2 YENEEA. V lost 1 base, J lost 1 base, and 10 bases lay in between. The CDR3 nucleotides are TGTGCCAGCAGCTTAGTGGGGGGTCCCCAAGAGACCCAGTACTTC. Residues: CASSLVGGPQETQYF. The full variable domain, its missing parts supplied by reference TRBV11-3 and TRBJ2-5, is EAGVVQSPRYKIIEKKQPVAFWCNPISGHNTLYWYLQNLGQGPELLIRYENEEAVDDSQLPKDRFSAERLKGVDSTLKIQPAELGDSAVYLCASSLVGGPQETQYFGPGTRLLVL.

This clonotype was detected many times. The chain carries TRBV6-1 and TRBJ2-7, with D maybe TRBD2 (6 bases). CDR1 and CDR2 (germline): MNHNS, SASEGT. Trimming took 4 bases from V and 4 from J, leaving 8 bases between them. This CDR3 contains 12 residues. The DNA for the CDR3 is TGTGCCAGCAGTGGTGGGGGGTACGAGCAGTACTTC. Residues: CASSGGGYEQYF.

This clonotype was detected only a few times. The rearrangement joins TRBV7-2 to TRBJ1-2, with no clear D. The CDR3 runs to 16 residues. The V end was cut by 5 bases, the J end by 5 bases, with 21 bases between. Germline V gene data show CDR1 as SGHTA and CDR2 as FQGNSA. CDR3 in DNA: TGTGCCAGCAGCCGCAACTCACCCACGCTCGGATATGGCTACACCTTC. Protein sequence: CASSRNSPTLGYGYTF.

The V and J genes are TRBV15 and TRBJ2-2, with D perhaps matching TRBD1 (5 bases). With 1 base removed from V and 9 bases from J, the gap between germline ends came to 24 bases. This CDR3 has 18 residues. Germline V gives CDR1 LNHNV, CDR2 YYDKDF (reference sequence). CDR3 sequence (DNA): TGTGCCACCAGCAGAGTCACCCCCACCTGGGGCTATGGTCGGGAGCTGTTTTTT. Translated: CATSRVTPTWGYGRELFF.

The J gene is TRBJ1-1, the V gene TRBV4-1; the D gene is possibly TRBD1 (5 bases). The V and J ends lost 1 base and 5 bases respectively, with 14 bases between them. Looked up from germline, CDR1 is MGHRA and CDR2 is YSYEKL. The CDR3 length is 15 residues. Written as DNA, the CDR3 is TGCGCCAGCAGCCAAGTCCCGGGGCGCGGGACTGAAGCTTTCTTT. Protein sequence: CASSQVPGRGTEAFF.

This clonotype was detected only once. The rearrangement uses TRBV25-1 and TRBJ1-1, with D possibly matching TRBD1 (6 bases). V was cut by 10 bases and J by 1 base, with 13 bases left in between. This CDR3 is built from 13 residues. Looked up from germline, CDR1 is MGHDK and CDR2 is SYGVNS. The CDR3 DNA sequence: TGTGCCACCAAGGACAGAACGAACACTGAAGCTTTCTTT. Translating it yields CATKDRTNTEAFF.

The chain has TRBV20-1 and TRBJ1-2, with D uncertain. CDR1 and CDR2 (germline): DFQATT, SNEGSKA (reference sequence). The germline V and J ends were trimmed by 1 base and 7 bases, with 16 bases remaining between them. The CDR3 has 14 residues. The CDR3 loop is CSARVRGPRSGYTF. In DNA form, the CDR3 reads TGCAGTGCTAGAGTAAGAGGTCCACGATCTGGCTACACCTTC.

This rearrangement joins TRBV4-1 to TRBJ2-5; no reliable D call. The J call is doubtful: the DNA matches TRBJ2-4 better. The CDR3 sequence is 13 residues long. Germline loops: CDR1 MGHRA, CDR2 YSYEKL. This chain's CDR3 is CASSQVSVSIQYF. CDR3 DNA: TGCGCCAGCAGCCAAGTGTCAGTCAGCATTCAGTACTTC.

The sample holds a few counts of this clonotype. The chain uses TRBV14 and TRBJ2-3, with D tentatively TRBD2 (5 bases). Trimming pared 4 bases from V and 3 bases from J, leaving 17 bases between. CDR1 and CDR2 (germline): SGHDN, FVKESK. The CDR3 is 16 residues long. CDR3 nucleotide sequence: TGTGCCAGCAGCCCACCCGGAGGTCACCGGACAGATACGCAGTATTTT. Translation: CASSPPGGHRTDTQYF.

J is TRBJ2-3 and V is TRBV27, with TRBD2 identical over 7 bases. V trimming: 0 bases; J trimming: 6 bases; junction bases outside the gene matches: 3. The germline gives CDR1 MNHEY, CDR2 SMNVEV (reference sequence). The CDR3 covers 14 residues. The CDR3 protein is CASSLSETSDTQYF. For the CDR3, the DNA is TGTGCCAGCAGTTTATCCGAGACTAGCGATACGCAGTATTTT.

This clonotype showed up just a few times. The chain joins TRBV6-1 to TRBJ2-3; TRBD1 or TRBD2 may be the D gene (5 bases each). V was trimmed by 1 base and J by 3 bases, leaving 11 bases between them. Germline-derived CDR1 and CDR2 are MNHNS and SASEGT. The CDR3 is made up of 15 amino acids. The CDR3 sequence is CASSEDSWGTDTQYF. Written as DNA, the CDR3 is TGTGCCAGCAGTGAAGACTCCTGGGGGACAGATACGCAGTATTTT.